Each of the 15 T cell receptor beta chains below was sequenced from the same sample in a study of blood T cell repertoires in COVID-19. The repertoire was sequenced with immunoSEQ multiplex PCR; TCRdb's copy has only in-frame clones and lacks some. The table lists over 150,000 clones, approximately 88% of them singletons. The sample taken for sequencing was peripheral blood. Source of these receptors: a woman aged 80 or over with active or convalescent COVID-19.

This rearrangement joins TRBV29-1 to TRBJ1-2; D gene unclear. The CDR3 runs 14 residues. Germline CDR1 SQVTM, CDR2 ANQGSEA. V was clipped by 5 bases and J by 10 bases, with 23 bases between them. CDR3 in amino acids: CSVRFWGVDDDYTF. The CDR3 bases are TGCAGCGTTCGTTTTTGGGGAGTTGACGATGACTACACCTTC.

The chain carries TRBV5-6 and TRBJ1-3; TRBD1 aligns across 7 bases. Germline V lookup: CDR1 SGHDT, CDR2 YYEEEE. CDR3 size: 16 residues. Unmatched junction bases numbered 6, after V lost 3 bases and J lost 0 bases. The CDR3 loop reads CASSYRQGFSGNTIYF. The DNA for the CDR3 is TGTGCCAGCAGCTATCGACAGGGATTCTCTGGAAACACCATATATTTT.

The CDR3 here is CASSGTGGFRAFF. The CDR3, as DNA: TGTGCCAGCAGCGGGACAGGGGGATTTAGGGCTTTCTTT. The gene calls are TRBV27 and TRBJ1-1; 11 positions match TRBD1. The CDR3 length is 13 residues. V dropped 6 bases and J dropped 11; count of bases not matched to a gene: 8. Germline CDR1 reads MNHEY; CDR2 reads SMNVEV (reference sequence).

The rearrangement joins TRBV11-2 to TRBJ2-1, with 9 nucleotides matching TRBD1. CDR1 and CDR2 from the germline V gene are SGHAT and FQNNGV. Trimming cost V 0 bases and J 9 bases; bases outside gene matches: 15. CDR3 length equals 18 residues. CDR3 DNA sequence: TGTGCCAGCAGCTTAGACGCCCACGGGGACAGGGTGGATAGTGAGCAGTTCTTC. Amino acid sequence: CASSLDAHGDRVDSEQFF.

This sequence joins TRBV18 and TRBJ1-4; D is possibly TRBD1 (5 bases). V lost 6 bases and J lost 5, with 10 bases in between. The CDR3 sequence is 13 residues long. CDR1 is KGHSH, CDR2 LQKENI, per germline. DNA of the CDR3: TGTGCCAGCTCGGGCAGGGAAAATGAAAAACTGTTTTTT. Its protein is CASSGRENEKLFF.

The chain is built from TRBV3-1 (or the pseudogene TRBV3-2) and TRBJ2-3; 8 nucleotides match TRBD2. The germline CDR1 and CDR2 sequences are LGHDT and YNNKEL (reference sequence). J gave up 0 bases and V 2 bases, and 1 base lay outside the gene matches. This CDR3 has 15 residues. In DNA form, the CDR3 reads TGTGCCAGCAGCCAAACTAGCGGTAGCACAGATACGCAGTATTTT. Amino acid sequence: CASSQTSGSTDTQYF.

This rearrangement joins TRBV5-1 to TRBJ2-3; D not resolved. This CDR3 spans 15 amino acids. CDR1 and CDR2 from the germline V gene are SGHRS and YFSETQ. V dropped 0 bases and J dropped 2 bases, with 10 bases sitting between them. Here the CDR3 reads CASSLAGDNTDTQYF. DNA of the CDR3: TGCGCCAGCAGCTTGGCCGGTGACAACACAGATACGCAGTATTTT. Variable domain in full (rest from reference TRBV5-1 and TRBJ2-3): KAGVTQTPRYLIKTRGQQVTLSCSPISGHRSVSWYQQTPGQGLQFLFEYFSETQRNKGNFPGRFSGRQFSNSRSEMNVSTLELGDSALYLCASSLAGDNTDTQYFGPGTRLTVL.

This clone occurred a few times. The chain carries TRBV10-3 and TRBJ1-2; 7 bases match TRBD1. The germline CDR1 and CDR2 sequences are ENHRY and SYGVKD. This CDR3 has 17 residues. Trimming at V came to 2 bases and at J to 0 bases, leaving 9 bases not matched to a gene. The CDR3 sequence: CAISEATPGQTNYGYTF. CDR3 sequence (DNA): TGTGCCATCAGTGAGGCGACACCGGGACAGACTAACTATGGCTACACCTTC.

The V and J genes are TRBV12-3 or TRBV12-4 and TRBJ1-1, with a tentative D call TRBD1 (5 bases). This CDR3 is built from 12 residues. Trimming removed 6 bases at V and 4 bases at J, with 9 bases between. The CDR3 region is CASRGGSTEAFF. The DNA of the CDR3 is TGTGCCAGCAGGGGGGGGAGCACTGAAGCTTTCTTT.

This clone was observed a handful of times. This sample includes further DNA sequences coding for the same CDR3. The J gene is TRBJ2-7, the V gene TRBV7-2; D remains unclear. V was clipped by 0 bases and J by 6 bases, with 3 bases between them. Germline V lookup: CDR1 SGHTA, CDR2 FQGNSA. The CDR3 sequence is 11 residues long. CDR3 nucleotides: TGTGCCAGCAGCTTAGCACTCGAGCAGTACTTC. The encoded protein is CASSLALEQYF.

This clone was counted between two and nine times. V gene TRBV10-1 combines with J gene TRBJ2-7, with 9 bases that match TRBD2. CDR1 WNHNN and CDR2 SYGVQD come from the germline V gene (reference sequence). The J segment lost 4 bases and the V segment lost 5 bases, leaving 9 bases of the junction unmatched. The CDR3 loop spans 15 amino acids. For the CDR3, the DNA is TGCGCCAGCAGTAAAGAGACTAGCGGTGCTTACGAGCAGTACTTC. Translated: CASSKETSGAYEQYF.

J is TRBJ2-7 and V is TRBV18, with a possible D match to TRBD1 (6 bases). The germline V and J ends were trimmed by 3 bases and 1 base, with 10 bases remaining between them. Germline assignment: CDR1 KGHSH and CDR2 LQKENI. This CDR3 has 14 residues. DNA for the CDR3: TGTGCCAGCTCACCCCAGGGGTTTTCCTACGAGCAGTACTTC. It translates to CASSPQGFSYEQYF.

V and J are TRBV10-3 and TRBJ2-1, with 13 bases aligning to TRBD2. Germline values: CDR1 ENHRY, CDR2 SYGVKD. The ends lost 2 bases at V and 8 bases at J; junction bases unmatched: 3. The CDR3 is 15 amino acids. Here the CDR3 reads CAISETSGGVDEQFF. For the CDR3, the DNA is TGTGCCATCAGTGAGACTAGCGGGGGGGTGGATGAGCAGTTCTTC.

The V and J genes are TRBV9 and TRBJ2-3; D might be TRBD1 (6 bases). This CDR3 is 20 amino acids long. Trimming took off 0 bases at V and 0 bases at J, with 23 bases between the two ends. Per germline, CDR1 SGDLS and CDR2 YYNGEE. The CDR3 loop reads CASSVGGQTSTLPSTDTQYF. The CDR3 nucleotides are TGTGCCAGCAGCGTAGGTGGACAGACATCGACTCTTCCTAGCACAGATACGCAGTATTTT.

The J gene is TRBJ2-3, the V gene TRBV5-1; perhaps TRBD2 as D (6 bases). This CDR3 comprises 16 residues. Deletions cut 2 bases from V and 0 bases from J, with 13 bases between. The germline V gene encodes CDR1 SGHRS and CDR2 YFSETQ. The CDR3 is CASSFPGLASTDTQYF. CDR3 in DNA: TGCGCCAGCAGCTTCCCGGGACTCGCTAGCACAGATACGCAGTATTTT. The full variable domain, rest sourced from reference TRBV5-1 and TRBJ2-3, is KAGVTQTPRYLIKTRGQQVTLSCSPISGHRSVSWYQQTPGQGLQFLFEYFSETQRNKGNFPGRFSGRQFSNSRSEMNVSTLELGDSALYLCASSFPGLASTDTQYFGPGTRLTVL.